Described below is a single T cell receptor (beta chain) sequence and its context. This entry is derived from a study of blood T cell repertoires in COVID-19. Overall study: In each case, the material was cDNA or gDNA derived from T cells, B-cell-depleted T cells, or PBMCs.

V was pared by 4 bases and J by 5 bases, with 11 bases between. The V gene's germline CDR1 is SGHRS and CDR2 YFSETQ. CDR3 length equals 13 residues. Sequencing used immunoSEQ multiplex PCR; TCRdb keeps in-frame clones, though not all of them. The sample holds around 500,000 clones, around nine tenths seen once. Donors of Cohort 3 who recovered were those that had two negative PCRs, clearance, or symptom resolution. The receptor was isolated from a woman in her thirties or forties who had recovered from COVID-19. Material for sequencing was PBMCs or T cells enriched from blood (not recorded which). This chain links TRBV5-1 with TRBJ2-3; D possibly corresponds to TRBD2 (5 bases). CDR3 protein: CASSPDSIDTQYF. In DNA form, the CDR3 reads TGCGCCAGCAGCCCGGACTCCATAGATACGCAGTATTTT.